This T cell receptor (beta chain) was sequenced for a study of CD8+CD57+ T cells in acquired aplastic anemia. Study overall: CD4+ and CD8+ cells, once sorted, gave DNA averaging about 3 ug. Healthy donor CD4+ cell samples had a mean of around 10 million reads.

Trimming took 5 bases from V and 5 from J; bases not matched to a gene: 9. The CDR3 contains 15 residues. CDR1 is SGHTA and CDR2 is FQGTGA in the germline V gene. The use of genomic DNA as template underpinned the TCR beta VDJ and CDR3 profiling. MiXCR, run by TCRdb on the reads, gives a single entry per CDR3 protein. The data show about 180,000 distinct CDR3 sequences, under 55% seen once. V is TRBV7-3 and J is TRBJ2-7, with TRBD2 matching 10 bases. This TCR was sampled from a human donor in good health. Sequenced: sorted CD4+, CD8+, or CD8+CD57+ T cells (not recorded which) from PBMCs. This CDR3 reads CASSPGASGSHEQYF. The CDR3 bases are TGTGCCAGCAGCCCCGGGGCTAGCGGGAGCCACGAGCAGTACTTC.